Below are 26 T cell receptor beta chains sequenced from a single sample in a study of shared clonotypes between healthy human individuals. This table comes from immunoSEQ multiplex PCR, and its TCRdb copy is limited to in-frame clones, with some not included. The table shows more than 2 million clones, with about 94% occurring only once. CD8 cells classed as naive were CD45RO-negative and positively selected for CCR7, excluding terminally differentiated effector memory CD45RA+ cells. The sample taken for sequencing was naive CD8+ T cells sorted from blood. These receptors came from a man aged 18 to 30 in good health.

With respect to this clone: One end of the junction is discordant with germline, which a read error may explain. The genes are TRBV4-2 and TRBJ2-1, with 15 bases identical to TRBD2. The CDR3 totals 17 residues. Per the germline V gene, CDR1 is LGHNA and CDR2 is YNFKEQ. The CDR3 sequence: CTSSQGLAGGSYNEQFF. The CDR3, as DNA: TGTACCAGCAGCCAGGGACTAGCGGGGGGCTCCTACAATGAGCAGTTCTTC.

This chain links TRBV6-5 with TRBJ1-2, with a tentative D call TRBD1 (5 bases). V shed 4 bases and J shed 3 bases, with 6 bases lying between them. The CDR3 is 12 residues long. Per the germline V gene, CDR1 is MNHEY and CDR2 is SVGAGI. The CDR3 DNA reads as TGTGCCAGCAGTTCACAGGACTATGGCTACACCTTC. It codes for CASSSQDYGYTF.

The chain links TRBV4-3 to TRBJ2-3, with a weak D call TRBD1 (5 bases). The CDR3 spans 16 residues. V was cut by 0 bases and J by 3 bases, with 13 bases left in between. Germline loops: CDR1 LGHNA, CDR2 YSLEER. CDR3: CASSQEETDNTDTQYF. The CDR3 nucleotides are TGCGCCAGCAGCCAAGAAGAGACAGATAATACAGATACGCAGTATTTT.

This rearrangement joins TRBV28 to TRBJ1-5, with 10 positions matching TRBD1. Germline-derived CDR1 and CDR2 are MDHEN and SYDVKM. The CDR3 has 15 residues. V dropped 7 bases and J dropped 7; count of bases not matched to a gene: 10. The CDR3 DNA sequence: TGTGCCAGCAACGTGGACAGGGGGTCGGACCAGCCCCAGCATTTT. Amino acid sequence: CASNVDRGSDQPQHF.

This rearrangement joins TRBV30 to TRBJ2-7; perhaps TRBD1 as D (6 bases). Germline lookup yields CDR1 GTSNPN and CDR2 SVGIG (reference sequence). Trimming cost V 6 bases and J 2 bases, with 14 bases left between them. This CDR3 contains 13 residues. Here the CDR3 reads CACKTGTPYEQYF. The CDR3 nucleotides are TGTGCCTGTAAGACAGGAACCCCCTACGAGCAGTACTTC. The full variable domain, in which reference TRBV30 and TRBJ2-7 provide the parts outside the CDR3, is SQTIHQWPATLVQPVGSPLSLECTVEGTSNPNLYWYRQAAGRGLQLLFYSVGIGQISSEVPQNLSASRPQDRQFILSSKKLLLSDSGFYLCACKTGTPYEQYFGPGTRLTVT.

CDR3 loop: CASSKVGDRNQETQYF. The CDR3 DNA is TGTGCCAGCAGCAAAGTCGGGGACAGGAATCAAGAGACCCAGTACTTC. V gene TRBV21-1 combines with J gene TRBJ2-5; no check of the table's D call, TRBD1, against the DNA was made. TRBV21-1 is marked as a pseudogene. This CDR3 is 16 amino acids long.

As to this clone: Other nucleotide sequences from this sample produce the same CDR3. The rearrangement uses TRBV9 and TRBJ2-7, with 7 bases fitting TRBD2. This CDR3 is 15 amino acids long. Germline assignment: CDR1 SGDLS and CDR2 YYNGEE. Trimming cost V 0 bases and J 3 bases; bases outside gene matches: 6. For the CDR3, the DNA is TGTGCCAGCAGCGTAGGCGGCGGACTAGACTACGAGCAGTACTTC. It specifies CASSVGGGLDYEQYF. Based on the CDR3 plus reference TRBV9 and TRBJ2-7, the full variable domain is DSGVTQTPKHLITATGQRVTLRCSPRSGDLSVYWYQQSLDQGLQFLIQYYNGEERAKGNILERFSAQQFPDLHSELNLSSLELGDSALYFCASSVGGGLDYEQYFGPGTRLTVT.

This clone was detected only once. The chain employs TRBV7-6 and TRBJ2-7; 10 bases match TRBD1. J was trimmed by 4 bases and V by 1 base; bases with no gene match: 7. This CDR3 contains 16 residues. The V gene's germline CDR1 is SGHVS and CDR2 FNYEAQ. The CDR3 sequence: CASSLERTGGFYEQYF. For the CDR3, the DNA is TGTGCCAGCAGCTTAGAGAGGACAGGGGGTTTTTACGAGCAGTACTTC. The entire variable domain, with the rest obtained from reference TRBV7-6 and TRBJ2-7, is as follows: GAGVSQSPRYKVTKRGQDVALRCDPISGHVSLYWYRQALGQGPEFLTYFNYEAQQDKSGLPNDRFSAERPEGSISTLTIQRTEQRDSAMYRCASSLERTGGFYEQYFGPGTRLTVT.

V is TRBV4-3 and J is TRBJ1-1; D is possibly TRBD1 (5 bases). The V end was cut by 4 bases, the J end by 0 bases, with 15 bases between. This CDR3 comprises 16 residues. CDR1 is LGHNA and CDR2 is YSLEER in the germline V gene. The CDR3 loop is CASSPGPNLMNTEAFF. The CDR3 DNA sequence: TGCGCCAGCAGCCCAGGGCCGAACCTAATGAACACTGAAGCTTTCTTT.

The rearrangement links TRBV6-5 to TRBJ1-2, with TRBD1 identical over 9 bases. This CDR3 region has 13 residues. V gave up 4 bases and J gave up 4 bases; unmatched junction bases: 1. Germline V lookup: CDR1 MNHEY, CDR2 SVGAGI. The CDR3 loop is CASSLQGAYGYTF. DNA for the CDR3: TGTGCCAGCAGTTTACAGGGGGCCTATGGCTACACCTTC.

The V gene is TRBV9, the J gene TRBJ2-1; D unresolved. This CDR3 comprises 14 residues. CDR1 is SGDLS, CDR2 YYNGEE, per germline. V lost 4 bases and J lost 4, with 12 bases in between. The CDR3 spells CASSPQTGYNEQFF. The CDR3 DNA sequence: TGTGCCAGCAGCCCCCAGACTGGATACAATGAGCAGTTCTTC.

The V and J genes are TRBV7-8 and TRBJ1-2; D possibly corresponds to TRBD1 (5 bases). The V end lost 6 bases, the J end lost 6 bases, and 20 bases lay between the germline ends. This CDR3 has 15 amino acids. Germline V CDR1 and CDR2: SGHVS, FQNEAQ. This CDR3 reads CASSYTTEGRNGYTF. The DNA for the CDR3 is TGTGCCAGCAGTTACACGACGGAGGGGCGAAATGGCTACACCTTC.

The chain joins TRBV5-6 to TRBJ2-3; 9 bases align to TRBD1. This CDR3 has 15 amino acids. Germline V CDR1 and CDR2: SGHDT, YYEEEE. The J segment lost 4 bases and the V segment lost 0 bases, leaving 3 bases of the junction unmatched. The CDR3 sequence: CASSLGTGVSDTQYF. The CDR3, as DNA: TGTGCCAGCAGCTTGGGGACAGGGGTCTCAGATACGCAGTATTTT.

V and J are TRBV29-1 and TRBJ2-7; tentatively, D is TRBD1 (6 bases). Deletions cut 4 bases from V and 6 bases from J, with 16 bases between. CDR3 length: 13 residues. Germline V gene lookup returns CDR1 SQVTM and CDR2 ANQGSEA. The CDR3 region is CSVVGGPGSEQYF. The CDR3 nucleotides read TGCAGCGTTGTTGGGGGCCCGGGAAGCGAGCAGTACTTC.

This chain uses TRBV5-4 with TRBJ2-5; TRBD2 aligns across 12 bases. Germline CDR1 SGHNT, CDR2 YYREEE (reference sequence). With V trimmed by 4 bases and J by 4 bases, 5 bases remained unmatched. The CDR3 length is 15 residues. The CDR3 DNA reads TGTGCCAGCAGCGACACGGGACTAGCGGGAGAGACCCAGTACTTC. It codes for CASSDTGLAGETQYF.

The V gene is TRBV13, the J gene TRBJ2-7; D possibly uses TRBD1 or TRBD2 (8 bases each). CDR1 is PRHDT, CDR2 FYEKMQ, per germline (reference sequence). There are 18 residues in the CDR3. V shed 5 bases and J shed 4 bases, with 27 bases lying between them. CDR3 amino acids: CASSRGQAPGLESYEQYF. CDR3 in DNA: TGTGCCAGCAGCCGGGGACAGGCACCGGGACTAGAGAGTTACGAGCAGTACTTC.

The rearrangement uses TRBV7-9 and TRBJ2-5; 8 nucleotides match TRBD2. V lost 0 bases, J lost 4 bases, and 16 bases stayed unmatched. The CDR3 loop spans 19 amino acids. Germline V CDR1 and CDR2: SEHNR, FQNEAQ (reference sequence). The CDR3 region is CASSLATLGLAAGGETQYF. Here the CDR3 DNA reads TGTGCCAGCAGCTTAGCGACCCTCGGACTAGCTGCAGGCGGAGAGACCCAGTACTTC.

Comments on this clone: Other DNA sequences in the same sample also yield this CDR3. V is TRBV7-9 and J is TRBJ1-1; D is unresolved. This CDR3 is built from 13 residues. V lost 1 base to trimming and J lost 0 bases, with 3 bases between them. The germline V gene encodes CDR1 SEHNR and CDR2 FQNEAQ (reference sequence). CDR3: CASSLGMNTEAFF. For the CDR3, the DNA is TGTGCCAGCAGCTTAGGCATGAACACTGAAGCTTTCTTT.

The chain is built from TRBV29-1 and TRBJ2-5; D is unclear. CDR1 is SQVTM, CDR2 ANQGSEA, per germline. V dropped 4 bases and J dropped 1 base, with 10 bases sitting between them. This CDR3 comprises 13 residues. CDR3 nucleotide sequence: TGCAGCGTTGTGTCACAGCTCCAAGAGACCCAGTACTTC. It translates to CSVVSQLQETQYF.

This chain joins TRBV6-5 and TRBJ2-7, with 9 bases lining up with TRBD1. The trim removed 8 bases at V and 2 bases at J, leaving 4 bases unmatched. This CDR3 is 13 amino acids long. Germline values: CDR1 MNHEY, CDR2 SVGAGI. CDR3 in DNA: TGTGCCAGCCGACAGGGGGACGCCTACGAGCAGTACTTC. This sequence encodes CASRQGDAYEQYF.

The chain employs TRBV14 and TRBJ2-7, with TRBD1 identical over 9 bases. With 1 base clipped from V and 4 bases from J, the junction kept 8 bases outside the gene matches. CDR3 length: 16 amino acids. The V gene's germline CDR1 is SGHDN and CDR2 FVKESK. Written as DNA, the CDR3 is TGTGCCAGCAGCCAAGTTCCAACAGGGGGCTTTTACGAGCAGTACTTC. It specifies CASSQVPTGGFYEQYF.

This chain connects TRBV5-4 to TRBJ1-3; the D is unclear. The CDR3 spans 13 residues. Trimming shortened V by 4 bases and J by 4 bases, and 9 bases separated the two germline ends. Germline V gives CDR1 SGHNT, CDR2 YYREEE (reference sequence). This chain's CDR3 is CASSLLGGNTIYF. The DNA for the CDR3 is TGTGCCAGCAGCCTCCTGGGGGGAAACACCATATATTTT.

The chain combines TRBV25-1 with TRBJ2-7; TRBD1 matches 9 bases. The CDR3 contains 14 residues. The ends lost 6 bases at V and 6 bases at J; junction bases unmatched: 9. From germline, CDR1 is MGHDK and CDR2 SYGVNS. The CDR3 sequence is CASSKGQGLGEQYF. The CDR3 DNA reads as TGTGCCAGCAGCAAGGGACAGGGCCTCGGCGAGCAGTACTTC.

The rearrangement links TRBV10-1 to TRBJ2-7; no clear D. Germline CDR1 and CDR2: WNHNN and SYGVQD (reference sequence). V shed 2 bases and J shed 1 base, with 9 bases lying between them. The CDR3 runs to 14 residues. CDR3 residues: CASSEPPQSYEQYF. The CDR3 DNA reads TGCGCCAGCAGTGAGCCTCCTCAGTCCTACGAGCAGTACTTC.

This clone was counted once. The V gene is TRBV4-3, the J gene TRBJ2-7; 11 positions match TRBD2. Germline V gene lookup returns CDR1 LGHNA and CDR2 YSLEER. The CDR3 totals 16 residues. V lost 1 base to trimming and J lost 3 bases; unmatched junction nucleotides: 5. CDR3 sequence (DNA): TGCGCCAGCAGCCAAGCCTCCACTAGCGGGAGCTACGAGCAGTACTTC. Amino acids: CASSQASTSGSYEQYF.

The rearrangement joins TRBV5-6 to TRBJ1-4; 7 positions agree with TRBD1. V lost 2 bases to trimming and J lost 2 bases; unmatched junction nucleotides: 3. The CDR3 has 15 residues. Germline values: CDR1 SGHDT, CDR2 YYEEEE. CDR3 sequence: CASSLTGATNEKLFF. CDR3 nucleotide sequence: TGTGCCAGCAGCTTAACAGGGGCTACTAATGAAAAACTGTTTTTT.